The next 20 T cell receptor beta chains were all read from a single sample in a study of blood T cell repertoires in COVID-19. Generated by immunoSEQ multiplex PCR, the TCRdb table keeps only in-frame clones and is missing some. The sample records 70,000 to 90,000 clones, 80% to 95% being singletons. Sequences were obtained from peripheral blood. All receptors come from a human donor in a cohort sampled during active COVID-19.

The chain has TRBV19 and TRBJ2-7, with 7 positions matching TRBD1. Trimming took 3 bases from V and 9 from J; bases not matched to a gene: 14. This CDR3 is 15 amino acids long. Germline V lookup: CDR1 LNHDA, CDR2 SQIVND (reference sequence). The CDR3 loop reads CASSIRRDSPGGQYF. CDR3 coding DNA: TGTGCCAGTAGTATTCGCCGGGACAGTCCAGGCGGGCAGTACTTC.

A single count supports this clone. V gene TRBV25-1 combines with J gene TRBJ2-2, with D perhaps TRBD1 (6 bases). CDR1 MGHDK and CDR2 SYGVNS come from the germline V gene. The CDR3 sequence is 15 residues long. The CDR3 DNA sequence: TGTGCTAGGAAACAACGCAAACAGGGACCCGGGGAGCTGTTTTTT. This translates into CARKQRKQGPGELFF.

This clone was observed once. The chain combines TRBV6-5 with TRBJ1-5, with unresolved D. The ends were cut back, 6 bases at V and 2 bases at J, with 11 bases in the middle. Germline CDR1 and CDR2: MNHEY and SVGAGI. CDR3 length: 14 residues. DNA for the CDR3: TGTGCCAGCAGGGCAGGTGGTGGCAATCAGCCCCAGCATTTT. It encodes CASRAGGGNQPQHF.

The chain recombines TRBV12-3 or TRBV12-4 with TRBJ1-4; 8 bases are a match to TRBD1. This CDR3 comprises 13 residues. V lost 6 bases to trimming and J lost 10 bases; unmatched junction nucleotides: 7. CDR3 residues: CASRVTGERKLFF. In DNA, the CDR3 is TGTGCCAGCAGGGTGACAGGGGAAAGAAAACTGTTTTTT.

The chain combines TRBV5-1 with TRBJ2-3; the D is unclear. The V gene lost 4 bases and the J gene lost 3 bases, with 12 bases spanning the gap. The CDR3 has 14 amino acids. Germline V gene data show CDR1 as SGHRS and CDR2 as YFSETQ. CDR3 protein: CASSPRGPTDTQYF. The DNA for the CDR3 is TGCGCCAGCAGCCCCCGCGGTCCGACAGATACGCAGTATTTT.

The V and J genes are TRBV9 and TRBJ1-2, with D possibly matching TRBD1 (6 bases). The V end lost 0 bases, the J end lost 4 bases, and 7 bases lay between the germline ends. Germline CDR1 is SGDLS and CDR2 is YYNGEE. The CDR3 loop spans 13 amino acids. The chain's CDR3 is CASSVVDSYGYTF. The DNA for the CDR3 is TGTGCCAGCAGCGTAGTGGACAGCTATGGCTACACCTTC.

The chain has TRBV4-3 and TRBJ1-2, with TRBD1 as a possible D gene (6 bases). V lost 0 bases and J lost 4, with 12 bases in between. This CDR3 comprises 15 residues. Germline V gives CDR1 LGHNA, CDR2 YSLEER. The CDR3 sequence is CASSQEPGQPYGYTF. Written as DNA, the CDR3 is TGCGCCAGCAGCCAAGAGCCAGGACAGCCCTATGGCTACACCTTC.

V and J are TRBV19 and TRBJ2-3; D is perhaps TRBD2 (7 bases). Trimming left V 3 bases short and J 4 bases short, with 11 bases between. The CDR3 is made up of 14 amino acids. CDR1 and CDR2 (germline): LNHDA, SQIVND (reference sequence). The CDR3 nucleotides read TGTGCCAGTAGTATTGGGGGGGGCCCAGATACGCAGTATTTT. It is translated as CASSIGGGPDTQYF. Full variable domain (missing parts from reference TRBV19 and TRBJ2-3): DGGITQSPKYLFRKEGQNVTLSCEQNLNHDAMYWYRQDPGQGLRLIYYSQIVNDFQKGDIAEGYSVSREKKESFPLTVTSAQKNPTAFYLCASSIGGGPDTQYFGPGTRLTVL.

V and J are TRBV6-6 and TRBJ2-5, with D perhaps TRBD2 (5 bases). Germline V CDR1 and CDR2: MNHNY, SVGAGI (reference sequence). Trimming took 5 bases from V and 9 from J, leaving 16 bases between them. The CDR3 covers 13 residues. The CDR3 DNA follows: TGTGCCAGCAGTAGACCGGCCGGAGGTCCCCAGTACTTC. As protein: CASSRPAGGPQYF.

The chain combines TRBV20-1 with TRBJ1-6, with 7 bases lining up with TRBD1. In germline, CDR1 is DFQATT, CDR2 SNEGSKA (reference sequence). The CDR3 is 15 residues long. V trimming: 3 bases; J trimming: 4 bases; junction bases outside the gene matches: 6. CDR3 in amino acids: CSASPGGAYNSPLHF. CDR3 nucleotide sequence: TGCAGTGCTAGTCCAGGGGGAGCATATAATTCACCCCTCCACTTT.

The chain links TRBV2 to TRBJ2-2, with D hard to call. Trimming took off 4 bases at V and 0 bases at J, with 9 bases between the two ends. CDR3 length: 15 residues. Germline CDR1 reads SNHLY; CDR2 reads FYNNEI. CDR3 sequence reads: CASSVAAPNTGELFF. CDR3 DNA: TGTGCCAGCAGTGTAGCAGCCCCGAACACCGGGGAGCTGTTTTTT.

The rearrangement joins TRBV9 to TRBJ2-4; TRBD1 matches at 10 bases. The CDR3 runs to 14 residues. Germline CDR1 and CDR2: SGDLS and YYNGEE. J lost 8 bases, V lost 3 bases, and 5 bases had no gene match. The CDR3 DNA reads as TGTGCCAGCAGCGCGACGGACAGGGGGGACATTCAGTACTTC. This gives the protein CASSATDRGDIQYF.

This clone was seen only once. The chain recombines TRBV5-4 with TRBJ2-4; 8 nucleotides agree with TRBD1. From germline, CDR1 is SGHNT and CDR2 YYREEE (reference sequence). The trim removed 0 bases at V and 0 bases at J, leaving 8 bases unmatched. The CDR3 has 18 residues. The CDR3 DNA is TGTGCCAGCAGCTTGGACAGGGGGAGTCCCTTAGCCAAAAACATTCAGTACTTC. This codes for CASSLDRGSPLAKNIQYF.

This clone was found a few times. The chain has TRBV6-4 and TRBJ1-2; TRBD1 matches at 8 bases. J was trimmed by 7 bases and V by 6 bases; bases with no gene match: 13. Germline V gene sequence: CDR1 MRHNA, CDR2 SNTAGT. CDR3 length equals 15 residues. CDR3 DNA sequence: TGTGCCAGCAGGCTGGACAGGGTTCAGTCCAGTGGCTACACCTTC. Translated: CASRLDRVQSSGYTF.

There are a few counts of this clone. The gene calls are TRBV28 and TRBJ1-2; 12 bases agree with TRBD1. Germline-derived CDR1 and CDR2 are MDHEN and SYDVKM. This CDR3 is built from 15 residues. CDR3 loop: CASLPGQGAGSGYTF. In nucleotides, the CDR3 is TGTGCTAGTCTTCCGGGACAGGGGGCCGGTAGCGGCTACACCTTC.

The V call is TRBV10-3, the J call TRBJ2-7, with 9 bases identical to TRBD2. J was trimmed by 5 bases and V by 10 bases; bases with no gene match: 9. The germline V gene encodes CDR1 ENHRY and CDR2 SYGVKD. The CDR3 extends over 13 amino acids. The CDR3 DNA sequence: TGTGCCACCCTGGGAGCGGGAGGAGACGAGCAGTACTTC. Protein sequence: CATLGAGGDEQYF.

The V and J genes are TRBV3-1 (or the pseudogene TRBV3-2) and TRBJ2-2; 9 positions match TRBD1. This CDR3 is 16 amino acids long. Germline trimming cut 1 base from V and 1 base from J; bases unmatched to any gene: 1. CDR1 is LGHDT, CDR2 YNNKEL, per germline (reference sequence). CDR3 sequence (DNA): TGTGCCAGCAGCCAAGGGGGACAGGGGAACACCGGGGAGCTGTTTTTT. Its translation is CASSQGGQGNTGELFF.

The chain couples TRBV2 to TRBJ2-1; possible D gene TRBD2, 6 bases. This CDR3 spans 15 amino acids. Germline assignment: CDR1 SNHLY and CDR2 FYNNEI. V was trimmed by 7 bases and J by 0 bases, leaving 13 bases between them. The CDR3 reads CASTFGGSSYNEQFF. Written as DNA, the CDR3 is TGTGCCAGCACGTTTGGGGGGAGCTCCTACAATGAGCAGTTCTTC.

The CDR3, as DNA: TGTGCCACCAGCAGAGATAGGGAATTGACTAGCGGGGGGTCGAATGAGCAGTTCTTC. This encodes CATSRDRELTSGGSNEQFF. The genes are TRBV15 and TRBJ2-1; 13 nucleotides line up with TRBD2. Germline V gene sequence: CDR1 LNHNV, CDR2 YYDKDF (reference sequence). This CDR3 spans 19 amino acids. J gave up 7 bases and V 0 bases, and 12 bases lay outside the gene matches.

This CDR3 is CASSYRGATDTQYF. The CDR3 DNA is TGTGCCAGCAGTTACCGGGGGGCCACAGATACGCAGTATTTT. The gene calls are TRBV6-5 and TRBJ2-3; weak D call: TRBD2 (7 bases). The V gene lost 2 bases and the J gene lost 2 bases, with 8 bases spanning the gap. Germline loops: CDR1 MNHEY, CDR2 SVGAGI. The CDR3 consists of 14 residues.